Below are 10 T cell receptor beta chains sequenced from a single sample in a study of blood T cell repertoires in COVID-19 (TCRdb year 2020). Library preparation employed the immunoSEQ multiplex PCR assay. The immuneACCESS repertoire file appears here via TCRdb, limited to in-frame rearrangements. These files lack a portion of the clones; in checked studies, under half of the deficit traces to unresolved V genes, and the cause of the others is not known. The table for this sample lists about half a million clones; about 91% of them were counted only once. Of the sample, 0.9% falls within the top ten clones. Sequenced input: peripheral blood. These TCRs come from a young man with COVID-19, enrolled during active disease.

J is TRBJ2-7 and V is TRBV5-5, with 10 bases matching TRBD2. CDR1 SGHKS and CDR2 YYEKEE come from the germline V gene (reference sequence). Trimming cost V 5 bases and J 4 bases; bases outside gene matches: 3. This CDR3 region has 13 residues. CDR3 in DNA: TGTGCCAGCAGGCTTAGCGGGAGGTACGAGCAGTACTTC. Residues: CASRLSGRYEQYF.

V and J are TRBV18 and TRBJ2-7; 10 bases line up with TRBD1. The trim removed 4 bases at V and 2 bases at J, leaving 5 bases unmatched. Germline V gives CDR1 KGHSH, CDR2 LQKENI. The CDR3 is 15 residues long. CDR3 bases: TGTGCCAGCTCACGGGGACAGGGGCCGGCCTACGAGCAGTACTTC. It is translated as CASSRGQGPAYEQYF. The full variable domain, rest sourced from reference TRBV18 and TRBJ2-7, is NAGVMQNPRHLVRRRGQEARLRCSPMKGHSHVYWYRQLPEEGLKFMVYLQKENIIDESGMPKERFSAEFPKEGPSILRIQQVVRGDSAAYFCASSRGQGPAYEQYFGPGTRLTVT.

This rearrangement joins TRBV27 to TRBJ1-1, with 7 nucleotides matching TRBD1. CDR1 and CDR2 (germline): MNHEY, SMNVEV (reference sequence). The CDR3 runs 14 residues. Unmatched junction bases numbered 6, after V lost 4 bases and J lost 4 bases. The CDR3 DNA reads TGTGCCAGCAGTTCGACAGGGTTGGGCACTGAAGCTTTCTTT. Encoded protein: CASSSTGLGTEAFF.

The rearrangement uses TRBV6-5 and TRBJ1-6; TRBD1 matches 7 bases. V gave up 0 bases and J gave up 8 bases; unmatched junction bases: 4. In germline, CDR1 is MNHEY, CDR2 SVGAGI. The CDR3 is made up of 15 amino acids. The CDR3 nucleotides read TGTGCCAGCAGTTACTCGACAGGGTGGGATTCACCCCTCCACTTT. Translation: CASSYSTGWDSPLHF.

The V and J genes are TRBV7-9 and TRBJ2-5; TRBD2 agrees at 7 bases. V was pared by 2 bases and J by 2 bases, with 11 bases of the junction left unmatched. CDR3 length: 17 amino acids. CDR1 is SEHNR, CDR2 FQNEAQ, per germline (reference sequence). CDR3 loop: CASSLTLGWEGQETQYF. CDR3 nucleotides: TGTGCCAGCAGCTTAACCCTTGGGTGGGAGGGTCAAGAGACCCAGTACTTC. Combining the CDR3 with reference TRBV7-9 and TRBJ2-5 gives the whole variable domain DTGVSQNPRHKITKRGQNVTFRCDPISEHNRLYWYRQTLGQGPEFLTYFQNEAQLEKSRLLSDRFSAERPKGSFSTLEIQRTEQGDSAMYLCASSLTLGWEGQETQYFGPGTRLLVL.

The V gene is TRBV20-1, the J gene TRBJ2-3; 12 bases match TRBD2. The CDR3 consists of 16 residues. Trimming removed 3 bases from V and 6 bases from J; junction bases left unmatched: 10. Germline V lookup: CDR1 DFQATT, CDR2 SNEGSKA (reference sequence). This CDR3 reads CSASRRLAGAADTQYF. The CDR3 coding sequence is TGCAGTGCTAGTAGGAGACTAGCGGGGGCCGCGGATACGCAGTATTTT.

The J gene is TRBJ2-5, the V gene TRBV9; D is perhaps TRBD2 (6 bases). Germline CDR1 is SGDLS and CDR2 is YYNGEE. The length of the CDR3 is 14 residues. With 1 base removed from V and 5 bases from J, the gap between germline ends came to 12 bases. CDR3 in DNA: TGTGCCAGCAGCGTAACAGCGGGCGGCGAGACCCAGTACTTC. Translating it yields CASSVTAGGETQYF.

This chain joins TRBV5-5 and TRBJ2-1; D possibly corresponds to TRBD1 (6 bases). Germline CDR1 and CDR2: SGHKS and YYEKEE (reference sequence). This CDR3 is 13 amino acids long. The V and J ends lost 3 bases and 4 bases respectively, with 8 bases between them. Written as DNA, the CDR3 is TGTGCCAGCAGCTGGACAGCTTACAATGAGCAGTTCTTC. As protein: CASSWTAYNEQFF.

The chain joins TRBV9 to TRBJ1-3; D not resolved. The CDR3 consists of 14 residues. The ends were cut back, 6 bases at V and 0 bases at J, with 10 bases in the middle. Germline V CDR1 and CDR2: SGDLS, YYNGEE. CDR3 bases: TGTGCCAGCACCCTGGGGAGCTCTGGAAACACCATATATTTT. The encoded protein is CASTLGSSGNTIYF. Full variable domain (outside the CDR3, taken from reference TRBV9 and TRBJ1-3): DSGVTQTPKHLITATGQRVTLRCSPRSGDLSVYWYQQSLDQGLQFLIQYYNGEERAKGNILERFSAQQFPDLHSELNLSSLELGDSALYFCASTLGSSGNTIYFGEGSWLTVV.

This clone was counted only a few times. This chain joins TRBV18 and TRBJ1-5; TRBD1 matches 7 bases. From germline, CDR1 is KGHSH and CDR2 LQKENI. This CDR3 contains 16 residues. After removal of 3 bases from V and 3 bases from J, the junction contained 8 bases not matched to a gene. In DNA, the CDR3 is TGTGCCAGCTCACCGTCCCAGGGGGTTTCCAATCAGCCCCAGCATTTT. Its translation: CASSPSQGVSNQPQHF.